These 29 T cell receptor beta chains originate from one sample sequenced in a study of blood T cell repertoires in COVID-19. Only in-frame clones appear in the TCRdb table, and some are missing; sequencing was by immunoSEQ multiplex PCR. There are roughly 220,000 clones in the sample; 65% to 90% occur only once, and more than 1.2% lies in the top ten. Sequenced input: peripheral blood. Source of these receptors: a woman aged 40 to 50 who had recovered from COVID-19.

CDR3 in DNA: TGTGCCAGCAGCCAAGAGAGGACACCCGAAGCTTTCTTT. This sequence encodes CASSQERTPEAFF. J is TRBJ1-1 and V is TRBV3-1 (or the pseudogene TRBV3-2); TRBD1 is a possible D gene (5 bases). This CDR3 spans 13 amino acids. Germline V gene sequence: CDR1 LGHDT, CDR2 YNNKEL (reference sequence). V was trimmed by 0 bases and J by 8 bases, leaving 10 bases between them.

Points on this clone: This same CDR3 is encoded by further DNA sequences in the sample. This rearrangement joins TRBV6-5 to TRBJ1-1, with TRBD1 identical over 7 bases. The V segment lost 6 bases and the J segment 1 base; nucleotides outside the gene matches: 5. This CDR3 comprises 14 residues. Germline CDR1 is MNHEY and CDR2 is SVGAGI. CDR3 sequence: CASSPRTGNTEAFF. DNA of the CDR3: TGTGCCAGCAGCCCGCGGACAGGGAACACTGAAGCTTTCTTT.

This clone was seen a handful of times. Additional DNA sequences in this sample encode the identical CDR3. The rearrangement links TRBV4-3 to TRBJ2-2; TRBD1 matches at 9 bases. This CDR3 has 16 amino acids. CDR1 is LGHNA, CDR2 YSLEER, per germline. With 0 bases clipped from V and 5 bases from J, the junction kept 4 bases outside the gene matches. The CDR3 protein is CASSQEQGAWTGELFF. DNA for the CDR3: TGCGCCAGCAGCCAAGAACAGGGGGCATGGACCGGGGAGCTGTTTTTT.

The DNA for the CDR3 is TGTGCCAGCAGTGGACAGGGAATTGATGAGCAGTTCTTC. Translation gives CASSGQGIDEQFF. The V call is TRBV6-2 or TRBV6-3, the J call TRBJ2-1; 8 nucleotides line up with TRBD1. The V segment lost 5 bases and the J segment 8 bases; nucleotides outside the gene matches: 5. The CDR3 extends over 13 amino acids. CDR1 is MNHEY and CDR2 is SVGEGT in the germline V gene.

The chain uses TRBV5-1 and TRBJ2-3, with D perhaps matching TRBD2 (5 bases). With 5 bases removed from V and 6 bases from J, the gap between germline ends came to 16 bases. The CDR3 runs to 14 residues. Germline CDR1 and CDR2: SGHRS and YFSETQ. The CDR3 reads CASRPGRGMDTQYF. CDR3 nucleotide sequence: TGCGCCAGCAGACCCGGCCGGGGTATGGATACGCAGTATTTT.

Notes on this clone: Additional DNA sequences in this sample encode the identical CDR3. The chain uses TRBV28 and TRBJ2-7; D gene ambiguous. The CDR3 loop spans 13 amino acids. Germline CDR1 MDHEN, CDR2 SYDVKM. Trimming shortened V by 3 bases and J by 2 bases, and 8 bases separated the two germline ends. CDR3 DNA: TGTGCCAGCAGTTTGGGCAGGACCTACGAGCAGTACTTC. Amino acid sequence: CASSLGRTYEQYF. The entire variable domain, with the rest obtained from reference TRBV28 and TRBJ2-7, is as follows: DVKVTQSSRYLVKRTGEKVFLECVQDMDHENMFWYRQDPGLGLRLIYFSYDVKMKEKGDIPEGYSVSREKKERFSLILESASTNQTSMYLCASSLGRTYEQYFGPGTRLTVT.

The chain carries TRBV4-3 and TRBJ1-1; the D gene is possibly TRBD1 (6 bases). This CDR3 comprises 16 residues. Trimming shortened V by 4 bases and J by 0 bases, and 15 bases separated the two germline ends. Per germline, CDR1 LGHNA and CDR2 YSLEER. The DNA for the CDR3 is TGCGCCAGCAGCCTCGTTGGGGGCTGGATGAACACTGAAGCTTTCTTT. The encoded protein is CASSLVGGWMNTEAFF.

The rearrangement joins TRBV6-6 to TRBJ1-5; 8 nucleotides line up with TRBD1. The CDR3 loop spans 16 amino acids. Per germline, CDR1 MNHNY and CDR2 SVGAGI (reference sequence). Trimming took 6 bases from V and 1 from J; bases not matched to a gene: 8. Here the CDR3 reads CASSSPDRGSNQPQHF. In DNA, the CDR3 is TGTGCCAGCAGCTCCCCCGACAGGGGAAGCAATCAGCCCCAGCATTTT.

This chain joins TRBV4-3 and TRBJ1-6; tentatively, D is TRBD1 (6 bases). In germline, CDR1 is LGHNA, CDR2 YSLEER. V lost 2 bases, J lost 9 bases, and 11 bases lay in between. The CDR3 totals 14 residues. CDR3 bases: TGCGCCAGCAGCCAAAAATACAGGGCTTCACCCCTCCACTTT. This encodes CASSQKYRASPLHF.

The chain is built from TRBV7-2 and TRBJ2-5, with D hard to call. The ends were cut back, 0 bases at V and 4 bases at J, with 18 bases in the middle. The CDR3 runs to 17 residues. Germline V gene lookup returns CDR1 SGHTA and CDR2 FQGNSA. CDR3 nucleotides: TGTGCCAGCAGCTTAGCTTTTTCGTGGCTAGGTGGAGAGACCCAGTACTTC. It specifies CASSLAFSWLGGETQYF.

The gene calls are TRBV11-3 and TRBJ2-3, with TRBD1 matching 8 bases. Germline V gives CDR1 SGHNT, CDR2 YENEEA. This CDR3 spans 16 amino acids. Trimming removed 2 bases from V and 5 bases from J; junction bases left unmatched: 9. The CDR3 loop is CASSLSDRVSEDTQYF. CDR3 sequence (DNA): TGTGCCAGCAGCTTATCGGACAGGGTGTCGGAAGATACGCAGTATTTT. The whole variable domain, remainder taken from reference TRBV11-3 and TRBJ2-3, is EAGVVQSPRYKIIEKKQPVAFWCNPISGHNTLYWYLQNLGQGPELLIRYENEEAVDDSQLPKDRFSAERLKGVDSTLKIQPAELGDSAVYLCASSLSDRVSEDTQYFGPGTRLTVL.

The gene calls are TRBV10-2 and TRBJ1-2; no definite D call. The germline gives CDR1 WSHSY, CDR2 SAAADI. Deletions cut 3 bases from V and 3 bases from J, with 11 bases between. There are 14 residues in the CDR3. The CDR3: CASSDRSGDYGYTF. CDR3 nucleotide sequence: TGCGCCAGCAGTGATCGGTCGGGAGACTATGGCTACACCTTC.

J is TRBJ2-1 and V is TRBV19; 7 bases are a match to TRBD2. Germline V gene lookup returns CDR1 LNHDA and CDR2 SQIVND (reference sequence). CDR3 length equals 15 residues. With 7 bases clipped from V and 7 bases from J, the junction kept 13 bases outside the gene matches. CDR3 in amino acids: CASTRGSSGWNEQFF. Here the CDR3 DNA reads TGTGCCAGTACCCGGGGATCTAGCGGTTGGAATGAGCAGTTCTTC.

This chain connects TRBV19 to TRBJ1-6; 7 bases match TRBD1. J lost 1 base, V lost 9 bases, and 12 bases had no gene match. CDR3 length: 17 amino acids. CDR1 is LNHDA and CDR2 is SQIVND in the germline V gene (reference sequence). In DNA form, the CDR3 reads TGTGCCAGCCGAAGAAAGACAGGGTTGTCCTATAATTCACCCCTCCACTTT. Translating it yields CASRRKTGLSYNSPLHF.

The chain employs TRBV28 and TRBJ1-2, with D unclear. The germline V gene encodes CDR1 MDHEN and CDR2 SYDVKM. The CDR3 is made up of 11 amino acids. With 5 bases removed from V and 8 bases from J, the gap between germline ends came to 9 bases. Written as DNA, the CDR3 is TGTGCCAGCAGTGCTGTGACAGGCTACACCTTC. It specifies CASSAVTGYTF.

CDR3 sequence: CASTKTSASTDTQYF. CDR3 nucleotide sequence: TGTGCCAGCACTAAGACTAGCGCCAGCACAGATACGCAGTATTTT. The chain joins TRBV2 to TRBJ2-3, with 8 bases identical to TRBD2. The V segment lost 7 bases and the J segment 0 bases; nucleotides outside the gene matches: 6. Germline V lookup: CDR1 SNHLY, CDR2 FYNNEI. The CDR3 consists of 15 residues.

V usage is TRBV7-2 and J usage is TRBJ2-3; 7 bases line up with TRBD2. The CDR3 length is 13 residues. After removal of 7 bases from V and 0 bases from J, the junction contained 1 base not matched to a gene. The germline CDR1 and CDR2 sequences are SGHTA and FQGNSA. The CDR3 nucleotides read TGTGCCAGCACGGGGGGAAGCACAGATACGCAGTATTTT. Encoded protein: CASTGGSTDTQYF.

The V gene is TRBV18, the J gene TRBJ2-5; the match to TRBD1 covers 8 bases. The junction had 8 bases not matched to a gene; V was cut back by 6 bases and J by 5 bases. This CDR3 is built from 14 residues. Germline lookup yields CDR1 KGHSH and CDR2 LQKENI. CDR3 sequence: CASSQDRVVETQYF. The CDR3 nucleotides are TGTGCCAGCTCCCAGGACAGGGTGGTGGAGACCCAGTACTTC.

As to this clone: A junction boundary mismatches the germline segment, possibly from a read error. The chain joins TRBV7-7 to TRBJ2-1; 7 nucleotides align to TRBD1. The CDR3 spans 13 residues. Per germline, CDR1 SSHAT and CDR2 FNYEAQ (reference sequence). The CDR3 bases are TGTGCTAGCAGCTGGGACAGCTACAATGAGCAGTTCTTC. Translation: CASSWDSYNEQFF.

The gene calls are TRBV5-1 and TRBJ2-3; D may be TRBD2 (6 bases). The CDR3 contains 13 residues. From germline, CDR1 is SGHRS and CDR2 YFSETQ. Trimming left V 3 bases short and J 4 bases short, with 9 bases between. The CDR3 DNA reads TGCGCCAGCAGCTCAACTAGCCCAGATACGCAGTATTTT. It translates to CASSSTSPDTQYF.

V gene TRBV5-1 combines with J gene TRBJ2-7, with D maybe TRBD1 (5 bases). The CDR3 is 13 amino acids. The V gene's germline CDR1 is SGHRS and CDR2 YFSETQ. Deletions cut 3 bases from V and 4 bases from J, with 11 bases between. For the CDR3, the DNA is TGCGCCAGCAGCTCGGTTAGGGGTTACGAGCAGTACTTC. Amino acids: CASSSVRGYEQYF.

This chain joins TRBV28 and TRBJ2-1; the D gene is possibly TRBD2 (5 bases). The CDR3 is made up of 14 amino acids. V was clipped by 4 bases and J by 2 bases, with 9 bases between them. Germline lookup yields CDR1 MDHEN and CDR2 SYDVKM. CDR3 nucleotide sequence: TGTGCCAGCAGTTATACCGGGGCCTACAATGAGCAGTTCTTC. Translated: CASSYTGAYNEQFF.

This clone came up once. V is TRBV7-9 and J is TRBJ1-1; D unclear. Germline lookup yields CDR1 SEHNR and CDR2 FQNEAQ (reference sequence). V gave up 2 bases and J gave up 5 bases, with 12 bases separating them. This CDR3 is 14 amino acids long. CDR3 coding DNA: TGTGCCAGCAGCTTACTTATGACGGGGACTGAAGCTTTCTTT. As protein: CASSLLMTGTEAFF.

V usage is TRBV7-2 and J usage is TRBJ2-7; D not certain. The V gene's germline CDR1 is SGHTA and CDR2 FQGNSA. The CDR3 is 13 amino acids. V lost 4 bases, J lost 6 bases, and 13 bases lay in between. The CDR3 loop is CASSSLIEPEQYF. The CDR3 DNA reads as TGTGCCAGCAGCTCCCTAATTGAGCCCGAGCAGTACTTC.

The chain couples TRBV9 to TRBJ2-3; 13 bases agree with TRBD2. V lost 4 bases, J lost 5 bases, and 4 bases stayed unmatched. The CDR3 loop spans 15 amino acids. Per germline, CDR1 SGDLS and CDR2 YYNGEE. CDR3 amino acids: CASSTSGGGGDTQYF. In nucleotides, the CDR3 is TGTGCCAGCAGCACTAGCGGGGGGGGCGGAGATACGCAGTATTTT.

This clone was counted a single time. The chain combines TRBV7-8 with TRBJ1-5; 7 bases fit TRBD1. J was trimmed by 1 base and V by 3 bases; bases with no gene match: 6. The germline V gene encodes CDR1 SGHVS and CDR2 FQNEAQ. The CDR3 sequence is 16 residues long. This CDR3 reads CASSLLGQPSNQPQHF. The CDR3 DNA follows: TGTGCCAGCAGCTTGCTGGGACAGCCAAGCAATCAGCCCCAGCATTTT. Full variable domain (rest looked up from reference TRBV7-8 and TRBJ1-5): GAGVSQSPRYKVAKRGQDVALRCDPISGHVSLFWYQQALGQGPEFLTYFQNEAQLDKSGLPSDRFFAERPEGSVSTLKIQRTQQEDSAVYLCASSLLGQPSNQPQHFGDGTRLSIL.

The chain is built from TRBV11-3 and TRBJ2-1; D gene uncertain. Looked up from germline, CDR1 is SGHNT and CDR2 is YENEEA. CDR3 length: 14 residues. Trimming pared 5 bases from V and 5 bases from J, leaving 13 bases between. This CDR3 reads CASSKDGSHNEQFF. Written as DNA, the CDR3 is TGTGCCAGCAGCAAAGATGGCAGTCACAATGAGCAGTTCTTC.

The V gene is TRBV29-1, the J gene TRBJ1-2; a weak D match, TRBD1 (5 bases). This CDR3 is built from 12 residues. Deletions cut 5 bases from V and 5 bases from J, with 12 bases between. The germline V gene encodes CDR1 SQVTM and CDR2 ANQGSEA. The CDR3, as DNA: TGCAGCGTTCTGAGGGAGGGGTATGGCTACACCTTC. Protein sequence: CSVLREGYGYTF.

The V call is TRBV13, the J call TRBJ2-5; TRBD1 agrees at 11 bases. V was clipped by 4 bases and J by 5 bases; unmatched bases: 9. The CDR3 runs to 16 residues. Germline CDR1 PRHDT, CDR2 FYEKMQ (reference sequence). CDR3 sequence (DNA): TGTGCCAGCAGCTCCGGGACAGGGGGTGAAGAGGAGACCCAGTACTTC. It specifies CASSSGTGGEEETQYF.